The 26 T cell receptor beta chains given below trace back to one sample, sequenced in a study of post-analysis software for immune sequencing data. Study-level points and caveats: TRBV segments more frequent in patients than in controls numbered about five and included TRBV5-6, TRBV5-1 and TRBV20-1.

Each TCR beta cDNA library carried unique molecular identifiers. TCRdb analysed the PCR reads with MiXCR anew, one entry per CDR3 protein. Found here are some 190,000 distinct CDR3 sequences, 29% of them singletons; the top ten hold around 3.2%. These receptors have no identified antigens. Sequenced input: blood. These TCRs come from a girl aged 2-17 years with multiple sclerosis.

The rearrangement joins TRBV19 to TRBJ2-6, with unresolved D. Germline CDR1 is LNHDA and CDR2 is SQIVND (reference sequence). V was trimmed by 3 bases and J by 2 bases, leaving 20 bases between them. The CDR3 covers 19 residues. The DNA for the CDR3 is TGTGCCAGTAGTATCGGTCGGATAAGCCCCTTGCCTGGGGCCAACGTCCTGACTTTC. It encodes CASSIGRISPLPGANVLTF.

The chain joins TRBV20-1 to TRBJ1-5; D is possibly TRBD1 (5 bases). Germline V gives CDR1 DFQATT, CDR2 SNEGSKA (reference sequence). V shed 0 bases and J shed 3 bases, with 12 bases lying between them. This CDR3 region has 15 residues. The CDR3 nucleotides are TGCAGTGCTAGAGATCTCGGAGGGGTCAATCAGCCCCAGCATTTT. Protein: CSARDLGGVNQPQHF.

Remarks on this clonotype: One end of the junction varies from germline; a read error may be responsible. The DNA for the CDR3 is TGTGTCAGCAGCCCCAGACAGAGCAATCAGCCCCAGCATTTT. It encodes CVSSPRQSNQPQHF. This chain connects TRBV5-6 to TRBJ1-5; tentative D call: TRBD1 (5 bases). The CDR3 runs 14 residues. In germline, CDR1 is SGHDT, CDR2 YYEEEE.

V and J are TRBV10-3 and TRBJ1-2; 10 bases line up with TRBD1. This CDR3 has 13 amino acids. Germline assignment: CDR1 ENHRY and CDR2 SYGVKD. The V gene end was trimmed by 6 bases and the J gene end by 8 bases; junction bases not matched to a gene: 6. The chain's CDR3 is CAIREGQGTGYTF. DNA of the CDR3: TGTGCCATCAGGGAGGGACAGGGGACGGGCTACACCTTC.

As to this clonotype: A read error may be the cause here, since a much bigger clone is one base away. For the CDR3, the DNA is TGTGCCAGCAGTCGGGGACCCGGAGGTGGTGAGCAGTTCTTC. Protein product: CASSRGPGGGEQFF. J is TRBJ2-1 and V is TRBV6-5; D possibly matches TRBD1 or TRBD2 (5 bases each). The CDR3 covers 14 residues. From germline, CDR1 is MNHEY and CDR2 SVGAGI. The V end was cut by 5 bases, the J end by 9 bases, with 17 bases between.

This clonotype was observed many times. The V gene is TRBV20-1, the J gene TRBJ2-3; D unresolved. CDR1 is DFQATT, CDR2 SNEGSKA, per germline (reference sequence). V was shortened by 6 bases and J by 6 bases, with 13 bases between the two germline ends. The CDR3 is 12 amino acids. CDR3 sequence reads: CSATLGVDTQYF. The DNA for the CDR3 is TGCAGTGCGACTCTGGGCGTGGATACGCAGTATTTT.

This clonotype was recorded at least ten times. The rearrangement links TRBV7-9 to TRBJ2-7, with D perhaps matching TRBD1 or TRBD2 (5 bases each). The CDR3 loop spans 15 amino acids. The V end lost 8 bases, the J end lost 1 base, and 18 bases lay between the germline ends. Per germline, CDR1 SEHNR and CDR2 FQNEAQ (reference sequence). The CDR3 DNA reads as TGTGCCAGCGGAAGATCCGGGACCCAGTCCTACGAGCAGTACTTC. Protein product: CASGRSGTQSYEQYF.

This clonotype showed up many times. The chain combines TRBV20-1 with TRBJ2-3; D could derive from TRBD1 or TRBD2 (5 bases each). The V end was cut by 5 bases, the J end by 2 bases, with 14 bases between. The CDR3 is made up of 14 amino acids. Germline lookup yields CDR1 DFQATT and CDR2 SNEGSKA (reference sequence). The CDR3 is CSASLSGLTDTQYF. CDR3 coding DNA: TGCAGTGCTTCCTTATCGGGGCTCACAGATACGCAGTATTTT.

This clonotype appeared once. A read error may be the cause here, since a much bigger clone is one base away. CDR3 nucleotides: TGTGCCAGCAGTTTAAGTAGGACAGGGAGATCGTACGAGCAGTACTTC. Protein: CASSLSRTGRSYEQYF. The gene calls are TRBV28 and TRBJ2-7; the match to TRBD1 covers 8 bases. V trimming: 2 bases; J trimming: 4 bases; junction bases outside the gene matches: 10. Germline V gene lookup returns CDR1 MDHEN and CDR2 SYDVKM. The CDR3 length is 16 residues. Based on the CDR3 plus reference TRBV28 and TRBJ2-7, the full variable domain is DVKVTQSSRYLVKRTGEKVFLECVQDMDHENMFWYRQDPGLGLRLIYFSYDVKMKEKGDIPEGYSVSREKKERFSLILESASTNQTSMYLCASSLSRTGRSYEQYFGPGTRLTVT.

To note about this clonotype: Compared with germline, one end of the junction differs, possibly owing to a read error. CDR3 coding DNA: TGTGCCAGCAGTTTATTTGTGGGCGGCTACATCTTC. Translation: CASSLFVGGYIF. The chain combines TRBV12-3 or TRBV12-4 with TRBJ1-2, with D unresolved. The CDR3 runs to 12 residues.

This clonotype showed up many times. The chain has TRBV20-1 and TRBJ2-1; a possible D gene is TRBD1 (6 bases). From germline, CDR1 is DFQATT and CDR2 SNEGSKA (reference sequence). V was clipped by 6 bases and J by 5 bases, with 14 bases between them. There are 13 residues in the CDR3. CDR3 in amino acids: CSAQPGADNEQFF. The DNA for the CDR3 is TGCAGTGCCCAACCAGGGGCCGACAATGAGCAGTTCTTC.

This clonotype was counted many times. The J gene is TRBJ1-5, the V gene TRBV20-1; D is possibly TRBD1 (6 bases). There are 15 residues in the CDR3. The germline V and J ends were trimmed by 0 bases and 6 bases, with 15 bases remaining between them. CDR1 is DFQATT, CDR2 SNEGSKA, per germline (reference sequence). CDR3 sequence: CSARDPGGLGQPQHF. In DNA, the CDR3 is TGCAGTGCTAGAGATCCTGGGGGGCTGGGTCAGCCCCAGCATTTT.

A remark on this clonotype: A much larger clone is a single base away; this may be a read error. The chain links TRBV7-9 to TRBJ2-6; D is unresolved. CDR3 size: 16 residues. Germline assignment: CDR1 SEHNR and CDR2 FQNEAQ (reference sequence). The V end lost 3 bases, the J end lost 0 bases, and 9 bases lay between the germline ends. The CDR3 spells CASSFGTDSGANVLTF. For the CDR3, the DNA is TGTGCCAGCAGCTTCGGAACCGACTCTGGGGCCAACGTCCTGACTTTC.

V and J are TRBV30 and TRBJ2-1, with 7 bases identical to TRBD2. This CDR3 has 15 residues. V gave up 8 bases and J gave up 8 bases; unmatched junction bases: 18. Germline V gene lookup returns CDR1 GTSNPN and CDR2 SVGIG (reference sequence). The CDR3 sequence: CARSKLADPGYEQFF. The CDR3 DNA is TGTGCCCGCAGCAAGCTAGCGGACCCCGGGTATGAGCAGTTCTTC.

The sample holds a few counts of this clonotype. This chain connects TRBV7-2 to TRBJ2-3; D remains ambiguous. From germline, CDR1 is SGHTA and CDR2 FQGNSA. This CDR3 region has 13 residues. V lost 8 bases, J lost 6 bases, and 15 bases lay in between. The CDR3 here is CASGFRPGDTQYF. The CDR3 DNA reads TGTGCCAGCGGATTCCGACCCGGGGATACGCAGTATTTT.

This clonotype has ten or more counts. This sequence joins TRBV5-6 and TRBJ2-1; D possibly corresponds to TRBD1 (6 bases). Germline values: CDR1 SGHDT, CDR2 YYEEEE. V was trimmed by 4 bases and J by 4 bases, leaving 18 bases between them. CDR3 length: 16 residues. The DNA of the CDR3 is TGTGCCAGCAGCCTCGATCTGGCAGGGGTATACAATGAGCAGTTCTTC. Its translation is CASSLDLAGVYNEQFF.

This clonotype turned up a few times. CDR3 loop: CSARDQVGGDRYTF. CDR3 in DNA: TGCAGTGCTAGAGATCAGGTTGGAGGCGATCGCTACACCTTC. The V and J genes are TRBV20-1 and TRBJ1-2; D call uncertain. Germline CDR1 and CDR2: DFQATT and SNEGSKA (reference sequence). V was trimmed by 0 bases and J by 9 bases, leaving 17 bases between them. This CDR3 is built from 14 residues.

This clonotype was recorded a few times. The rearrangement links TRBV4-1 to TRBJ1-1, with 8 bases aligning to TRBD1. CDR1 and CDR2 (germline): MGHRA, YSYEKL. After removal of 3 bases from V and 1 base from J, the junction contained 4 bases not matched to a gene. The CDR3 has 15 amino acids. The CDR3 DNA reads TGCGCCAGCAGCCACCGCGGGACAGGGAACACTGAAGCTTTCTTT. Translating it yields CASSHRGTGNTEAFF.

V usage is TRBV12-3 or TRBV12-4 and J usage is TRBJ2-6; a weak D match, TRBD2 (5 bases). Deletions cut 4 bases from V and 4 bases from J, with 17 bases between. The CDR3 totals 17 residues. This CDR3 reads CASSWAGLSSGANVLTF. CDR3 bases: TGTGCCAGCAGTTGGGCGGGTTTAAGTTCGGGGGCCAACGTCCTGACTTTC.

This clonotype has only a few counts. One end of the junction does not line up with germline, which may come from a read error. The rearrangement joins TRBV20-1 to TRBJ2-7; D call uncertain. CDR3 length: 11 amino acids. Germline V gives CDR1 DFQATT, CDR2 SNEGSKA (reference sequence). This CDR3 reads CGARDNYGQYF. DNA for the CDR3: TGCGGTGCTAGAGACAACTACGGGCAGTACTTC.

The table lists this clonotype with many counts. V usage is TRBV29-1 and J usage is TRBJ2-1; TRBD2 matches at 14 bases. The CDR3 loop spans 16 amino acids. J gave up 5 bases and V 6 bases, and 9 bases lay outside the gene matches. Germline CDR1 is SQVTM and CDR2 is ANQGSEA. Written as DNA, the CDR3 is TGCAGCGTAGCCCCGAGGACTAGCGGGGGGAACAATGAGCAGTTCTTC. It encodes CSVAPRTSGGNNEQFF.

The CDR3 DNA reads as TGCAGTGCTGGCGACGGTGGGGCCTTCTATGGCTACACCTTC. It codes for CSAGDGGAFYGYTF. This chain connects TRBV20-1 to TRBJ1-2; D possibly corresponds to TRBD1 (5 bases). V lost 5 bases and J 4 bases, leaving 17 bases between the germline ends. Germline V lookup: CDR1 DFQATT, CDR2 SNEGSKA (reference sequence). The CDR3 extends over 14 amino acids.

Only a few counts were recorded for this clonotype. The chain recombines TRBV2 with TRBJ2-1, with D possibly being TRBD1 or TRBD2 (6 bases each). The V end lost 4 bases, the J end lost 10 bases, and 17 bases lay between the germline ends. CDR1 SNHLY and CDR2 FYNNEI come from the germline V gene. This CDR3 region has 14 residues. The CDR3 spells CASSGGGGGREQFF. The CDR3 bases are TGTGCCAGCAGTGGGGGCGGAGGGGGAAGAGAGCAGTTCTTC.

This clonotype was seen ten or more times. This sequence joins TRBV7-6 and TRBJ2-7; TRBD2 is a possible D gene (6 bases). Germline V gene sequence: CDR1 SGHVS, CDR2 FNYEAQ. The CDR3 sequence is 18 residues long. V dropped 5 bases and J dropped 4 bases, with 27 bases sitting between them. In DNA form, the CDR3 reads TGTGCCAGCAGCCGCAGCTTGGCATTTAGCGGCACCAAATACGAGCAGTACTTC. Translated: CASSRSLAFSGTKYEQYF.

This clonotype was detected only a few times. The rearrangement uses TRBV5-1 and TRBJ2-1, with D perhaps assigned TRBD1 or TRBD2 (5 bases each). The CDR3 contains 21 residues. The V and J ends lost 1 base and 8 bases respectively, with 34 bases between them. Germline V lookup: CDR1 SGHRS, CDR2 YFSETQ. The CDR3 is CASSLWGSSRDLAESRDEQFF. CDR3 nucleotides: TGCGCCAGCAGCTTGTGGGGCTCGAGCCGGGATCTAGCCGAATCTAGGGATGAGCAGTTCTTC.

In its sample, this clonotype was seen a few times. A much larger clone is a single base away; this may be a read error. The CDR3 here is CASSYRGGRDTRYF. The CDR3 bases are TGTGCCAGCAGTTACCGGGGGGGCAGGGATACGCGGTATTTT. The chain is built from TRBV6-5 and TRBJ2-3; 8 bases are shared with TRBD2. The CDR3 is made up of 14 amino acids. The germline V gene has CDR1 MNHEY and CDR2 SVGAGI.